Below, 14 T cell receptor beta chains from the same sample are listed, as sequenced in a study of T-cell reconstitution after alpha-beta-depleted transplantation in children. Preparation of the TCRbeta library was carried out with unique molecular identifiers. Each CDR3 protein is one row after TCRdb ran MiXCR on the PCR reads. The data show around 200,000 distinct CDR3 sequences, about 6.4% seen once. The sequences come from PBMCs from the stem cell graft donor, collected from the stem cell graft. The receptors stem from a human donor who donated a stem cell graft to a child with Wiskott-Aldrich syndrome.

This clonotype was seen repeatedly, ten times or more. CDR3: CASSPLHRTDTQYF. For the CDR3, the DNA is TGTGCCAGCAGCCCCTTGCACCGCACAGATACGCAGTATTTT. The chain uses TRBV7-2 and TRBJ2-3; D is unclear. Between the trimmed V and J ends, which lost 5 bases and 1 base, there was a span of 10 bases. Looked up from germline, CDR1 is SGHTA and CDR2 is FQGNSA. This CDR3 is 14 amino acids long.

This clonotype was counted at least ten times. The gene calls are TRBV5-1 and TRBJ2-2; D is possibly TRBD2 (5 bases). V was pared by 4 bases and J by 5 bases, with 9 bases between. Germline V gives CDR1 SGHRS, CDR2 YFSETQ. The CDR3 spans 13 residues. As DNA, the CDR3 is TGCGCCAGCAGCCTACCGGGGACCGGGGAGCTGTTTTTT. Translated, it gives CASSLPGTGELFF.

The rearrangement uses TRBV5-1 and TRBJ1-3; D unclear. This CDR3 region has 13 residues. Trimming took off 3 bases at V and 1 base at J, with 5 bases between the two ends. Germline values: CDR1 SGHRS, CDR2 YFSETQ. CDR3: CASSSESGNTIYF. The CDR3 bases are TGCGCCAGCAGCTCCGAATCTGGAAACACCATATATTTT.

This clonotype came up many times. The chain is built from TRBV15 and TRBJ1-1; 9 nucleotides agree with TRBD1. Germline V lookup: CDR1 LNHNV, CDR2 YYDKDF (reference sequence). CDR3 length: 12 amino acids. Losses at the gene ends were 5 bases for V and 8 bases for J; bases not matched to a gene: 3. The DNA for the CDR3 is TGTGCCACCAGCGGGGACAGGGCCGAAGCTTTCTTT. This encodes CATSGDRAEAFF.

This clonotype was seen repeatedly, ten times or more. CDR3 region: CALLPKPGEGPIYGYTF. The CDR3 nucleotides are TGTGCTCTACTACCAAAGCCTGGTGAAGGGCCCATCTATGGCTACACCTTC. The V gene is TRBV12-3 or TRBV12-4, the J gene TRBJ1-2; no firm D call. The CDR3 is 17 residues long.

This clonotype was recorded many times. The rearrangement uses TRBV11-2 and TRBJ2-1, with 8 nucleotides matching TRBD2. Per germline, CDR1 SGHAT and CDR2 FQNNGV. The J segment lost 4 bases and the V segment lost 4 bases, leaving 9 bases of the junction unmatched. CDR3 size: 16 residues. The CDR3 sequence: CASSSVTGGDYNEQFF. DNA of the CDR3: TGTGCCAGCAGCTCCGTTACGGGAGGGGATTACAATGAGCAGTTCTTC.

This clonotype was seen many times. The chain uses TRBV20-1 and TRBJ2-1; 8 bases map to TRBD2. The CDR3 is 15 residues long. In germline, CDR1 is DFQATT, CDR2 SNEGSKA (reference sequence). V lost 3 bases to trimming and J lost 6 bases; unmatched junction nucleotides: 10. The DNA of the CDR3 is TGCAGTGCTAGTCTGGGACTAGTGAGGATCAATGAGCAGTTCTTC. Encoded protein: CSASLGLVRINEQFF.

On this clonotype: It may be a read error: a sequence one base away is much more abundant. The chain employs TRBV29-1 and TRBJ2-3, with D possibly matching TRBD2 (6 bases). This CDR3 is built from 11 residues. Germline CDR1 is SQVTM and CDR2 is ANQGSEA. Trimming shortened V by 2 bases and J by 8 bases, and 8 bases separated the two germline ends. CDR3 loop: CSVETGVTQYF. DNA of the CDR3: TGCAGCGTTGAAACGGGGGTTACGCAGTATTTT.

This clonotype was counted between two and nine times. CDR3 protein: CSAPPRGGSTDTQYF. CDR3 DNA sequence: TGCAGTGCTCCACCGCGGGGGGGAAGCACAGATACGCAGTATTTT. The rearrangement links TRBV20-1 to TRBJ2-3, with 9 bases identical to TRBD2. Germline V lookup: CDR1 DFQATT, CDR2 SNEGSKA (reference sequence). Trimming took 5 bases from V and 0 from J; bases not matched to a gene: 6. The CDR3 length is 15 residues.

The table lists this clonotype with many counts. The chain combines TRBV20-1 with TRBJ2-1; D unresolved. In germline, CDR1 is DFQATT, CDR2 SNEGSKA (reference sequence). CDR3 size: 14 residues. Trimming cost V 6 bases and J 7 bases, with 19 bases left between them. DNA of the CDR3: TGCAGTGCCGACGGTGGGCCGGCTCAGAATGAGCAGTTCTTC. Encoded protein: CSADGGPAQNEQFF.

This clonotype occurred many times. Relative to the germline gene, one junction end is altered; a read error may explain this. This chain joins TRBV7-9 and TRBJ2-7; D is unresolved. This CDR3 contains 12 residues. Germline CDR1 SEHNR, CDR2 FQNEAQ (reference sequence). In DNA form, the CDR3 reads TGTGCCAGCAGCTCTGCTGAAGGTCACCCCACGTTC. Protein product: CASSSAEGHPTF.

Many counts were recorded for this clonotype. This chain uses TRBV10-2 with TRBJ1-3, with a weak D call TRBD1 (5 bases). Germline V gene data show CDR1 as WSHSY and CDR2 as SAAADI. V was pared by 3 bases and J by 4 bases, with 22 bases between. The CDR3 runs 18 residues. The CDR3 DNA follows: TGCGCCAGCAGTGACCCGAACAGGCCCCCGACAAGAGGAAACACCATATATTTT. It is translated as CASSDPNRPPTRGNTIYF.

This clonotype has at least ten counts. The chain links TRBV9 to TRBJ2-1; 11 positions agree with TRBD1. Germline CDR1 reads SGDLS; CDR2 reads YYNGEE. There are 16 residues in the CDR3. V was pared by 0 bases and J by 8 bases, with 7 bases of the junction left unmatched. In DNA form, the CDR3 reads TGTGCCAGCAGCGTAGGATCCGGGACAGGGGGGCATGAGCAGTTCTTC. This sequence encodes CASSVGSGTGGHEQFF.

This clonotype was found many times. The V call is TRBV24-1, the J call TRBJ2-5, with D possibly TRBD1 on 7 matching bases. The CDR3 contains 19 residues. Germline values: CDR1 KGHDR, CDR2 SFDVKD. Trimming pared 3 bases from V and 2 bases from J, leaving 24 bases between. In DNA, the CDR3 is TGTGCCACCAGTGATCCAGGCCGACAGGGAGGCCCCCTGCAAGAGACCCAGTACTTC. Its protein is CATSDPGRQGGPLQETQYF.